This TCR beta chain was obtained from a study of blood T cell repertoires in COVID-19. Study-level background: Acute and convalescent COVID-19 samples came from the United States, Italy and Spain. PBMCs, B-cell-depleted T cells, or T cells were the source of the cDNA or gDNA that made up the material.

Study processing details: Researchers report that nucleated cell counts were estimated from reference gene primer amplification. The data were produced by immunoSEQ multiplex PCR, yet TCRdb's version contains in-frame clones alone and is incomplete. The DNA gave D and trimming, while V, J and clone size come from that table. The sample records 100,000 to 150,000 clones, about 86% being singletons. This CDR3 is 16 amino acids long. Germline V lookup: CDR1 SGHRS, CDR2 YFSETQ. Deletions cut 5 bases from V and 5 bases from J, with 19 bases between. The chain links TRBV5-1 to TRBJ2-2; a possible D gene is TRBD1 (7 bases). The sequenced sample was peripheral blood. This receptor was identified in a woman in her forties or fifties with acute or convalescent COVID-19. The CDR3 here is CASSWRQGGGTGELFF. The CDR3 region has the DNA TGCGCCAGCAGTTGGAGACAGGGAGGTGGGACCGGGGAGCTGTTTTTT.